This section outlines one T cell receptor (beta chain) sequence together with its context. This clone was seen a handful of times. The specificity of this receptor is unknown. Base qualities are not provided; no much larger clone lies one nucleotide away. Spanning cysteine to phenylalanine, the CDR3 consists of 13 amino acids. The only DNA kept is the CDR3, 39 bases in frame from the first base. From a lookup of the germline V gene, CDR1 and CDR2 are SQVTM and ANQGSEA. Trimming leaves V shorter by 6 bases and J shorter by 4 bases, with the junction holding 4 bases beyond the gene matches. The cohort was made up of several hundred healthy bone marrow donors. Cohort members were all nominally healthy when sampled, although unrecorded immune exposures were likely present. The donor tested CMV seropositive, placing the donor among the 290 or so seropositive members of the cohort. Every donor gave a peripheral blood sample, and the peripheral blood mononuclear cells from that sample were used for TCR beta sequencing. The Qiagen DNeasy Blood Extraction Kit was used to extract genomic DNA from the blood cell samples.

Receptors were amplified or captured by the immunoSEQ multiplex PCR assay. For the multiplex PCR, a mixture combining 60 forward primers for TCR Vbeta segments and 13 reverse primers for TCR Jbeta segments was used. A multiplex PCR assay on genomic DNA amplified the CDR3 region of rearranged TCR beta genes. On the Illumina HiSeq System, the amplified TCR beta libraries were sequenced as 87-base-pair reads. Turning to the authors' computational methods: Across the 666 repertoires, a later analysis counted 78 million or so unique TCR beta chains, about 10 million of which were shared by at least two donors. To remove PCR and sequencing errors, raw reads were error-corrected and collapsed into unique sequences using a nearest-neighbor algorithm that merged closely related sequences. To assign V, D and J gene segments, CDR3 sequences were aligned to IMGT reference sequences. Each retained sequence needed at least a six-nucleotide match to both a V gene segment and a J gene segment. A rearrangement counted as productive if the CDR3 had no stop codons and remained in frame with V and J, and every other rearrangement counted as non-productive. CDR3 was defined according to IMGT convention as the region running from the second conserved V-encoded cysteine to the conserved J-encoded phenylalanine. The earlier analysis of 450 to 750 of the donors excluded any sequence lacking an unambiguous match to a single V gene segment. An earlier analysis of some 610 of the donors called V segments functional above 56.7% productive rearrangements and segregating when the between-donor standard deviation exceeded 5%. To diagnose cytomegalovirus status from the catalog of TCR beta chain sequences, a statistical classification framework was built. In a later analysis, TCR nucleotide sequences were compared against IMGT/GENE-DB human TR gene sequences so that V and J genes could be assigned. A later analysis assigned CDR3 sequences and most-parsimonious VDJ recombination scenarios with the TCRdist pipeline. A later analysis defined each TCR beta chain by its CDR3 amino acid sequence plus V-gene family, and excluded reads lacking a unique V-gene family. To address suspected cross-contamination and a sequencing artifact, a later analysis removed several hundred highly shared, low-generation-probability nucleotide sequences. For each public chain, a later analysis derived a clonal expansion index from normalized ranks of inferred template counts within each repertoire. A later analysis computed generation probabilities with a VDJ recombination model fitted to out-of-frame rearrangements, and checked the results against IGoR. In a later analysis, hypergeometric tests were used to score TCR-TCR, TCR-HLA and TCR-CMV co-occurrence, with a repertoire-size bias correction applied to TCR pairs. A later analysis estimated false discovery rates by permuting HLA or CMV assignments 20 times. In a later analysis, co-occurring TCRs were grouped using DBSCAN, with TCRdist sequence similarity added in when clustering inside HLA-allele-positive subsets. Co-occurrence clustering excluded repertoires with fewer than 30,000 or more than 120,000 public chains, plus five with anomalous nucleotide sharing. The table comes from immuneACCESS by way of TCRdb, which keeps in-frame sequences with V and J called. Part of the clones is missing from these tables; in studies checked, under half for an unresolved V gene and the rest for unknown reasons. V and J calls and clone size are as listed in that table; D and trimming were resolved from the DNA. For this sample there are 300,000 or so clones; around four fifths appear just once. The ten biggest clones cover 2% to 2.5% of the sample.

This record comes from a study of cytomegalovirus exposure and HLA in healthy donors (dated by TCRdb to 2017 to 2019). In terms of the full investigation: In an earlier analysis of some 550 of the donors, approximately 300 Gb of sequence data and 120 million or so unique TCR beta sequences from roughly 200 million T cells were reported. An earlier analysis of a few hundred of the donors applied high-throughput TCR beta sequencing to assess whether each TCR beta V gene segment acted as functional or pseudogenic. Roughly 5 DR-DQ haplotypes were handled as single units for association and clustering, since linkage in the cohort was strong. The study aimed to test whether signatures of past pathogen exposure could be identified by cataloging public T cell receptors. The T cell repertoires of 700 or so subjects were profiled by immunosequencing and related to cytomegalovirus serostatus. An early release covering 550 to 650 HLA-typed donors comprised about 300 gigabases of sequencing data and tens of millions of unique TCR sequences. Every repertoire in the discovery cohort had been generated on one and the same sequencing platform. Donor age, sex, ethnicity and CMV serostatus were collected together with the repertoire data. A later analysis re-examined previously published TCR beta repertoires from just over 650 donors and added high-resolution HLA genotyping to investigate patterns of TCR occurrence. HLA typing included class I and class II loci at four-digit resolution. Typing coverage varied by locus: roughly 620-630 donors for A, B, C, DRB1 and DQB1; about 520 for DQA1; nearly 610 for DPA1; around 450 for DPB1. In addition to the first cohort of approximately 670 subjects, a separate validation cohort of 100 to 150 different subjects was used. The later analysis used no new phenotypic data to find candidate immune exposures, relying instead on TCR beta sequences and their occurrence across donors. A later genetic analysis took genome-wide SNP genotypes for about 55% of the 666 donors and used that subset as a discovery cohort. To predict cytomegalovirus infection status, the study brought together high-throughput TCR immunosequencing, statistical association of individual TCRs with disease status, and machine learning. Across some 400 genotyped donors of the cohort, an average of approximately 200,000 unique TCR beta nucleotide sequences per donor were sequenced, and 15% to 20% of those sequences were non-productive. Of the roughly 410 genotyped donors, 75% to 85% were placed in the genetic ancestry cluster associated with self-reported Caucasian donors. Here is what the overall study found, with its caveats: The earlier analysis of approximately 540 of the donors excluded 15 to 20 rarely observed V segments, including chromosome 9 orphons, because counts were too low. The classifier was reported to diagnose cytomegalovirus status with high specificity and sensitivity in both the original and validation cohorts. A cluster of highly shared sequence variants was judged likely to be a technical artifact of the sequencing pipeline. Correlated functional status among segregating V segments might reflect linkage disequilibrium, but an unknown experimental factor could not be ruled out. A further reported finding was that TCR beta sequences accurately predicted the HLA-A and HLA-B alleles for most subjects in the first cohort. In a later analysis, TCR association rates were found to vary across HLA loci, with the most associated TCRs seen for DRB1 alleles and the fewest for HLA-C alleles. Specific HLA alleles were associated with 15,000 to 20,000 TCR beta sequences at a false discovery rate of 0.05 in a later analysis. HLA typing was unavailable for some donors at each locus, so association tests used only the typed subset. According to a later analysis, parvovirus B19, influenza, CMV and Epstein-Barr virus appeared linked to several top co-occurrence clusters. CMV serostatus was the only immune exposure information available for the cohort. Sequencing depth was assumed to be roughly uniform across donors in the presence/absence analyses, though that assumption may not hold. A later analysis found that HLA-associated TCR beta chains were more clonally expanded and had lower generation probabilities than equally common non-associated chains. In a later genetic analysis, a missense DCLRE1C variant was associated with V-gene and J-gene trimming of TCR beta chains, and the association was replicated in an independent cohort. The authors suggested that the approach could potentially be generalized to other disease states and immunological phenotypes. Most TCR sequences were observed very rarely across donors, whereas some public TCRs were present in many individuals. According to a later analysis, most CMV-associated TCR beta chains appeared to be HLA-restricted, and the HLA associations seemed to be driven largely by CMV exposure. The study gave a list of under 200 TCR beta chains associated with cytomegalovirus. Because the 87-base-pair reads could not distinguish some IMGT-functional V segments, including TRBV6-2 and TRBV6-3, those segments were excluded. In an earlier analysis of some 500 of the donors, most TCR beta V segments appeared in productive rearrangements about 90% or about 30% of the time, broadly matching IMGT annotations. In vitro tests confirmed that a few of the cytomegalovirus-associated TCR beta chains recognize cytomegalovirus antigens. Strong co-occurrence of HLA alleles, especially DR and DQ, made assigning TCR associations to individual alleles difficult. Compared with the roughly 720-donor mean, donors in an Asian-associated ancestry cluster had fewer N-insertions in productive TCRs, according to a later genetic analysis. This cohort had only TCR beta chains sequenced, and the lack of alpha or paired-chain data limited which features could be detected.

Sequenced material: PBMCs. The chain employs TRBV29-1 and TRBJ1-2; TRBD1 fits 11 bases in the junction. This TCR was sampled from a woman aged 40 to 50 in good health and CMV-seropositive. The DNA sequence follows: TGCAGCGTCTGGACAGGGGGCGGCTATGGCTACACCTTC. This sequence encodes CSVWTGGGYGYTF.